The 32 T cell receptor beta chains below all came from one sample that was sequenced in a study of graft-versus-host responses after intestinal transplantation. Their target antigens are unknown. Generated by immunoSEQ multiplex PCR, the TCRdb table keeps only in-frame clones and is missing some. The sample lists 85,000 to 90,000 clones, around 83% occurring once. The source material was unstimulated CD8+ T cells sorted from spleen or lymph node cells, sampled before intestinal transplant. The receptors shown here come from a human donor who received an intestinal transplant.

The chain couples TRBV27 to TRBJ2-5, with TRBD1 as a possible D gene (6 bases). CDR3 length equals 15 residues. Trimming removed 3 bases from V and 7 bases from J, with 18 bases in between. Germline V CDR1 and CDR2: MNHEY, SMNVEV (reference sequence). This chain's CDR3 is CASSFVTGSGATQYF. The CDR3 region has the DNA TGTGCCAGCAGTTTTGTTACAGGGTCTGGGGCGACCCAGTACTTC.

The gene calls are TRBV7-3 and TRBJ2-3; D remains unclear. CDR1 is SGHTA and CDR2 is FQGTGA in the germline V gene. CDR3 size: 12 residues. V was cut by 2 bases and J by 1 base, with 1 base left in between. As DNA, the CDR3 is TGTGCCAGCAGCTTAGGCACAGATACGCAGTATTTT. It translates to CASSLGTDTQYF.

The chain links TRBV27 to TRBJ1-1, with D tentatively TRBD1 (5 bases). This CDR3 spans 14 amino acids. Germline V gene data show CDR1 as MNHEY and CDR2 as SMNVEV (reference sequence). Trimming took off 0 bases at V and 4 bases at J, with 9 bases between the two ends. In DNA form, the CDR3 reads TGTGCCAGCAGTTTATCGGGGGGAGTCACTGAAGCTTTCTTT. Protein product: CASSLSGGVTEAFF.

The CDR3 protein is CATSREANTEAFF. In DNA form, the CDR3 reads TGTGCCACCAGCAGAGAGGCGAACACTGAAGCTTTCTTT. The V and J genes are TRBV15 and TRBJ1-1, with D unclear. CDR3 size: 13 residues. V was clipped by 0 bases and J by 1 base, with 3 bases between them. Germline CDR1 is LNHNV and CDR2 is YYDKDF (reference sequence).

V is TRBV11-2 and J is TRBJ2-1, with a weak D call TRBD2 (6 bases). CDR1 is SGHAT, CDR2 FQNNGV, per germline. V lost 5 bases to trimming and J lost 10 bases, with 18 bases between them. The CDR3 is 14 residues long. In DNA form, the CDR3 reads TGTGCCAGCAGCATACCTCTCGGGGGATGGGAGCAGTTCTTC. Residues: CASSIPLGGWEQFF.

The gene calls are TRBV7-6 and TRBJ2-2; 12 bases map to TRBD2. The trim removed 5 bases at V and 7 bases at J, leaving 8 bases unmatched. CDR3 length: 16 amino acids. Per germline, CDR1 SGHVS and CDR2 FNYEAQ. The CDR3 bases are TGTGCCAGCAGCAATAGACTAGCGGGAGAGGTCGGGGAGCTGTTTTTT. Protein: CASSNRLAGEVGELFF.

The chain carries TRBV5-6 and TRBJ2-7, with 9 bases aligning to TRBD1. V lost 5 bases to trimming and J lost 3 bases; unmatched junction nucleotides: 9. CDR3 size: 15 residues. The germline V gene encodes CDR1 SGHDT and CDR2 YYEEEE. This CDR3 is CASSQTGQGHYEQYF. As DNA, the CDR3 is TGTGCCAGCAGTCAAACCGGACAGGGGCACTACGAGCAGTACTTC.

The rearrangement joins TRBV13 to TRBJ2-7, with D possibly being TRBD2 (5 bases). The CDR3 has 11 residues. V gave up 5 bases and J gave up 7 bases, with 9 bases separating them. Germline CDR1 and CDR2: PRHDT and FYEKMQ (reference sequence). In nucleotides, the CDR3 is TGTGCCAGCAGCGCCCCGGGGGAGCAGTACTTC. Translating gives CASSAPGEQYF.

The V gene is TRBV13, the J gene TRBJ2-1; D is possibly TRBD1 (6 bases). Trimming left V 1 base short and J 0 bases short, with 10 bases between. This CDR3 spans 16 amino acids. Germline loops: CDR1 PRHDT, CDR2 FYEKMQ (reference sequence). The DNA for the CDR3 is TGTGCCAGCAGCTTAGTTGGGGGCAGCTCCTACAATGAGCAGTTCTTC. Protein sequence: CASSLVGGSSYNEQFF.

This clone was counted between two and nine times. The chain carries TRBV9 and TRBJ2-5; 8 nucleotides agree with TRBD2. From germline, CDR1 is SGDLS and CDR2 YYNGEE. Unmatched junction bases numbered 3, after V lost 3 bases and J lost 2 bases. The CDR3 runs to 14 residues. In nucleotides, the CDR3 is TGTGCCAGCAGCGGGGCGGGGGGTCAAGAGACCCAGTACTTC. This encodes CASSGAGGQETQYF.

The rearrangement links TRBV10-2 to TRBJ2-3; D might be TRBD1 (6 bases). Germline loops: CDR1 WSHSY, CDR2 SAAADI. The V end was cut by 8 bases, the J end by 3 bases, with 18 bases between. The CDR3 sequence is 15 residues long. DNA for the CDR3: TGCGCCAGCCTAAGCTGGGGGCCGTTGACAGATACGCAGTATTTT. Its translation is CASLSWGPLTDTQYF.

This chain connects TRBV15 to TRBJ2-3, with a possible D match to TRBD1 (5 bases). There are 18 residues in the CDR3. CDR1 is LNHNV and CDR2 is YYDKDF in the germline V gene (reference sequence). V dropped 0 bases and J dropped 2 bases, with 18 bases sitting between them. Here the CDR3 reads CATSREGLRGLHTDTQYF. The CDR3 DNA reads as TGTGCCACCAGCAGAGAGGGGCTAAGGGGTTTACACACAGATACGCAGTATTTT.

CDR3 sequence: CASSPDKGSYNEQFF. The CDR3 DNA is TGTGCCAGCAGCCCAGACAAGGGGTCCTACAATGAGCAGTTCTTC. The chain links TRBV28 to TRBJ2-1; D is possibly TRBD1 (5 bases). Germline V CDR1 and CDR2: MDHEN, SYDVKM. V was pared by 6 bases and J by 1 base, with 13 bases between. The length of the CDR3 is 15 residues.

Remarks on this clone: The identical CDR3 is also encoded by other nucleotide sequences in the sample. The chain carries TRBV2 and TRBJ1-1; D is unclear. CDR1 is SNHLY and CDR2 is FYNNEI in the germline V gene. V was cut by 6 bases and J by 5 bases, with 4 bases left in between. There are 10 residues in the CDR3. Here the CDR3 DNA reads TGTGCCAGCAGGGGAACTGAAGCTTTCTTT. Its translation is CASRGTEAFF.

J is TRBJ2-7 and V is TRBV4-3, with 8 bases identical to TRBD2. The CDR3 loop spans 15 amino acids. Germline CDR1 LGHNA, CDR2 YSLEER. The trim removed 1 base at V and 2 bases at J, leaving 4 bases unmatched. CDR3 DNA: TGCGCCAGCAGCCAAGGGAATAGCGGGACCTACGAGCAGTACTTC. Encoded protein: CASSQGNSGTYEQYF.

Here the CDR3 DNA reads TGCGCCAGCAGCTTGCTGGGCTATGGCTACACCTTC. This translates into CASSLLGYGYTF. The chain has TRBV5-1 and TRBJ1-2; unclear D gene. The CDR3 consists of 12 residues. V was clipped by 1 base and J by 4 bases, with 5 bases between them. Germline values: CDR1 SGHRS, CDR2 YFSETQ. The full variable domain, its missing parts supplied by reference TRBV5-1 and TRBJ1-2, is KAGVTQTPRYLIKTRGQQVTLSCSPISGHRSVSWYQQTPGQGLQFLFEYFSETQRNKGNFPGRFSGRQFSNSRSEMNVSTLELGDSALYLCASSLLGYGYTFGSGTRLTVV.

This clone has a handful of counts. The chain carries TRBV5-4 and TRBJ1-4; D gene unclear. In germline, CDR1 is SGHNT, CDR2 YYREEE (reference sequence). This CDR3 comprises 12 residues. V was shortened by 4 bases and J by 1 base, with 2 bases between the two germline ends. CDR3 region: CASSETNEKLFF. The CDR3 nucleotides read TGTGCCAGCAGCGAAACTAATGAAAAACTGTTTTTT.

This clone was seen only once. The rearrangement uses TRBV7-2 and TRBJ2-2; D is undetermined. Deletions cut 1 base from V and 4 bases from J, with 7 bases between. Germline loops: CDR1 SGHTA, CDR2 FQGNSA. CDR3 length: 14 amino acids. The CDR3 DNA reads as TGTGCCAGCAGCTTAGTCGGCTCCACCGGGGAGCTGTTTTTT. Translated: CASSLVGSTGELFF.

This sequence joins TRBV19 and TRBJ1-2; D is ambiguous. The ends were cut back, 6 bases at V and 4 bases at J, with 9 bases in the middle. The CDR3 spans 12 residues. CDR1 is LNHDA, CDR2 SQIVND, per germline (reference sequence). In DNA form, the CDR3 reads TGTGCCAGTAGCTCGGGCTTCTATGGCTACACCTTC. Its translation is CASSSGFYGYTF.

About this clone: The sample contains more than one DNA sequence encoding this CDR3. The CDR3 sequence: CASSLGQGVDEQYF. The CDR3 DNA follows: TGCGCCAGCAGCTTGGGACAGGGAGTCGACGAGCAGTACTTC. The chain recombines TRBV5-1 with TRBJ2-7; 7 nucleotides align to TRBD1. The V gene end was trimmed by 0 bases and the J gene end by 5 bases; junction bases not matched to a gene: 5. CDR1 and CDR2 (germline): SGHRS, YFSETQ. The CDR3 runs to 14 residues. The full variable domain, with the rest looked up from reference TRBV5-1 and TRBJ2-7, is KAGVTQTPRYLIKTRGQQVTLSCSPISGHRSVSWYQQTPGQGLQFLFEYFSETQRNKGNFPGRFSGRQFSNSRSEMNVSTLELGDSALYLCASSLGQGVDEQYFGPGTRLTVT.

In DNA form, the CDR3 reads TGTGCCAGCAGCTGGACTAGCGTCTCCTACGAGCAGTACTTC. This gives the protein CASSWTSVSYEQYF. The V call is TRBV2, the J call TRBJ2-7; 9 bases match TRBD2. J gave up 0 bases and V 6 bases, and 3 bases lay outside the gene matches. The CDR3 is 14 amino acids. Germline V CDR1 and CDR2: SNHLY, FYNNEI.

The CDR3 protein is CASSLNRGPSYEQYF. DNA of the CDR3: TGCGCCAGCAGCCTAAACAGGGGGCCTTCCTACGAGCAGTACTTC. V and J are TRBV4-1 and TRBJ2-5, with TRBD1 identical over 9 bases. The better agreement between TRBJ2-7 and the DNA end casts doubt on the J call. CDR1 and CDR2 from the germline V gene are MGHRA and YSYEKL. The CDR3 is made up of 15 amino acids.

The genes are TRBV15 and TRBJ2-5; D call uncertain. Trimming removed 0 bases at V and 1 base at J, with 12 bases between. Germline CDR1 is LNHNV and CDR2 is YYDKDF (reference sequence). This CDR3 has 16 residues. CDR3 protein: CATSRDPGRFQETQYF. For the CDR3, the DNA is TGTGCCACCAGCAGAGATCCTGGCAGGTTCCAAGAGACCCAGTACTTC.

The chain joins TRBV4-1 to TRBJ1-1, with D tentatively TRBD1 (6 bases). V dropped 2 bases and J dropped 0 bases, with 10 bases sitting between them. The germline V gene has CDR1 MGHRA and CDR2 YSYEKL. The CDR3 spans 15 residues. The CDR3 here is CASSQKTGMNTEAFF. The CDR3 DNA reads TGCGCCAGCAGCCAAAAGACAGGAATGAACACTGAAGCTTTCTTT.

The chain combines TRBV28 with TRBJ2-4; D remains ambiguous. V lost 5 bases, J lost 0 bases, and 8 bases lay in between. From germline, CDR1 is MDHEN and CDR2 SYDVKM. The CDR3 is 14 residues long. This chain's CDR3 is CASSPRVAKNIQYF. For the CDR3, the DNA is TGTGCCAGCAGTCCTCGAGTAGCCAAAAACATTCAGTACTTC. The variable domain in full, completed from reference TRBV28 and TRBJ2-4, reads DVKVTQSSRYLVKRTGEKVFLECVQDMDHENMFWYRQDPGLGLRLIYFSYDVKMKEKGDIPEGYSVSREKKERFSLILESASTNQTSMYLCASSPRVAKNIQYFGAGTRLSVL.

The J gene is TRBJ2-3, the V gene TRBV6-5; 8 bases match TRBD1. The V gene end was trimmed by 6 bases and the J gene end by 7 bases; junction bases not matched to a gene: 9. The germline gives CDR1 MNHEY, CDR2 SVGAGI. This CDR3 is built from 14 residues. The CDR3 is CASRTGTGRYTQYF. The CDR3 region has the DNA TGTGCCAGCAGGACCGGGACAGGACGATATACGCAGTATTTT.

The chain is built from TRBV11-2 and TRBJ2-1; D might be TRBD2 (5 bases). This CDR3 has 13 amino acids. Trimming took off 5 bases at V and 0 bases at J, with 5 bases between the two ends. CDR1 is SGHAT and CDR2 is FQNNGV in the germline V gene. The CDR3 region has the DNA TGTGCCAGCAGCCGGGACTCCTACAATGAGCAGTTCTTC. It encodes CASSRDSYNEQFF.

The chain uses TRBV6-6 and TRBJ2-5; D gene uncertain. The germline V and J ends were trimmed by 4 bases and 0 bases, with 12 bases remaining between them. This CDR3 contains 15 residues. Germline-derived CDR1 and CDR2 are MNHNY and SVGAGI (reference sequence). CDR3 sequence reads: CASSFKTWYQETQYF. CDR3 sequence (DNA): TGTGCCAGCAGTTTCAAGACTTGGTACCAAGAGACCCAGTACTTC.

This rearrangement joins TRBV6-5 to TRBJ2-3; TRBD2 matches at 7 bases. V gave up 2 bases and J gave up 8 bases; unmatched junction bases: 10. The CDR3 runs to 15 residues. Germline-derived CDR1 and CDR2 are MNHEY and SVGAGI. This CDR3 reads CASSYLGLVASTQYF. The DNA for the CDR3 is TGTGCCAGCAGTTACCTAGGACTAGTTGCCTCTACGCAGTATTTT.

The chain links TRBV7-9 to TRBJ1-2; 10 bases line up with TRBD1. Germline V gene data show CDR1 as SEHNR and CDR2 as FQNEAQ (reference sequence). Trimming at V came to 5 bases and at J to 8 bases, leaving 8 bases not matched to a gene. The CDR3 is 14 residues long. The CDR3 DNA sequence: TGTGCCAGCAGCGCCGAGGACAGGGGGTACGGCTACACCTTC. This sequence encodes CASSAEDRGYGYTF.

The chain recombines TRBV6-1 with TRBJ1-2; D may be TRBD1 (5 bases). V lost 5 bases, J lost 2 bases, and 6 bases lay in between. This CDR3 spans 12 amino acids. Germline values: CDR1 MNHNS, CDR2 SASEGT. CDR3 amino acids: CASSSGNYGYTF. The CDR3 DNA reads TGTGCCAGCAGTTCAGGGAACTATGGCTACACCTTC.

V gene TRBV19 combines with J gene TRBJ2-2, with TRBD1 identical over 9 bases. Germline V lookup: CDR1 LNHDA, CDR2 SQIVND (reference sequence). The CDR3 length is 15 residues. Germline trimming cut 4 bases from V and 8 bases from J; bases unmatched to any gene: 8. The CDR3, as DNA: TGTGCCAGTAGTACAACAGGGGGCGCATCTGGGGAGCTGTTTTTT. It yields the protein CASSTTGGASGELFF.